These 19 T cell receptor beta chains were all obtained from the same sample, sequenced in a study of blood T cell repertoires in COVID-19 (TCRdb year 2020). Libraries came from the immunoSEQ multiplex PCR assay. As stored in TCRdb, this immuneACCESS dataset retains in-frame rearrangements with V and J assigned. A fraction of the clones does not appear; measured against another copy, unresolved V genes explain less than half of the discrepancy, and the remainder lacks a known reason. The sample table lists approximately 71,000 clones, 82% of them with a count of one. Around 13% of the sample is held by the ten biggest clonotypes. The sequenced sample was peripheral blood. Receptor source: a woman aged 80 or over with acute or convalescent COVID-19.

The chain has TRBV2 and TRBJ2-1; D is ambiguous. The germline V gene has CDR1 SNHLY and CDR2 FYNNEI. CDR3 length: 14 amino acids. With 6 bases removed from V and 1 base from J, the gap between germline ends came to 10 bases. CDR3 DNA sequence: TGTGCCAGCAGAGCCCGCACGTCCTACAATGAGCAGTTCTTC. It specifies CASRARTSYNEQFF. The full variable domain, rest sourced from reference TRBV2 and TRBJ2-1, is EPEVTQTPSHQVTQMGQEVILRCVPISNHLYFYWYRQILGQKVEFLVSFYNNEISEKSEIFDDQFSVERPDGSNFTLKIRSTKLEDSAMYFCASRARTSYNEQFFGPGTRLTVL.

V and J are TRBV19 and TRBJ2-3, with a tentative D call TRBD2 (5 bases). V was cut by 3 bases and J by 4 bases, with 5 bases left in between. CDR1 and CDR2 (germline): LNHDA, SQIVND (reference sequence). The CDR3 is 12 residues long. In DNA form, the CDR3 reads TGTGCCAGTAGTATTAGCGCAGATACGCAGTATTTT. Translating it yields CASSISADTQYF.

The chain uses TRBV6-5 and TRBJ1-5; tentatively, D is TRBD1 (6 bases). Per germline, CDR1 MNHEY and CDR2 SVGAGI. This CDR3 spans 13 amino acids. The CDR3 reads CVSSSGVTQPQHF. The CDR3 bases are TGTGTCTCGTCATCAGGGGTTACTCAGCCCCAGCATTTT.

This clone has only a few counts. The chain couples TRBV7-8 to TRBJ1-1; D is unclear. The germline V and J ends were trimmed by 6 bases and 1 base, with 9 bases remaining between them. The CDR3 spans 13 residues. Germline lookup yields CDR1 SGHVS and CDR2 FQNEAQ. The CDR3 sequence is CASRPQPNTEAFF. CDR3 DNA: TGTGCCAGCAGACCACAGCCGAACACTGAAGCTTTCTTT.

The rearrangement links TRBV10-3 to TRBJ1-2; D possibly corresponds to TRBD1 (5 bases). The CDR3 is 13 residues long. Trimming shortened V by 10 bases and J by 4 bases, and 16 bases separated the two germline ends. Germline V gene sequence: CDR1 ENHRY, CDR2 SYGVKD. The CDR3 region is CATEYGGTYGYTF. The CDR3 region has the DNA TGTGCCACCGAATATGGGGGGACCTATGGCTACACCTTC.

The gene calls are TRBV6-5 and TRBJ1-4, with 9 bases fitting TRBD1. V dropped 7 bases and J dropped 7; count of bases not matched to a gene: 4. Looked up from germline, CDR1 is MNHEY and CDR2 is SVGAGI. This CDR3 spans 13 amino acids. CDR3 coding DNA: TGTGCCAGCAAGACAGGGGGGGGTGAAAAACTGTTTTTT. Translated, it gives CASKTGGGEKLFF.

Here the CDR3 reads CASGPGTSVVYEQYF. The CDR3 nucleotides are TGTGCCAGTGGCCCCGGGACTAGCGTCGTCTACGAGCAGTACTTC. The chain couples TRBV28 to TRBJ2-7; 10 bases match TRBD2. The V segment lost 9 bases and the J segment 3 bases; nucleotides outside the gene matches: 11. CDR1 and CDR2 from the germline V gene are MDHEN and SYDVKM. The CDR3 spans 15 residues.

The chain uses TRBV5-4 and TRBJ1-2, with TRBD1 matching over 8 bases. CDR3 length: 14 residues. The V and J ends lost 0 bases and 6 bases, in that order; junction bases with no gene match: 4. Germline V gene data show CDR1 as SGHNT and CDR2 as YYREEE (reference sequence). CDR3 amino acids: CASSLAWTGNGYTF. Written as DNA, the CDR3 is TGTGCCAGCAGCTTGGCGTGGACAGGGAATGGCTACACCTTC.

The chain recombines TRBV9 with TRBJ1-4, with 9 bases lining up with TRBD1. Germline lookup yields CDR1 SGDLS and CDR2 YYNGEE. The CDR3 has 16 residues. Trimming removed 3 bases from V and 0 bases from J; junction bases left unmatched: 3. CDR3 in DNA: TGTGCCAGCAGCGGGGGACAGGGCGCAACTAATGAAAAACTGTTTTTT. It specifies CASSGGQGATNEKLFF.

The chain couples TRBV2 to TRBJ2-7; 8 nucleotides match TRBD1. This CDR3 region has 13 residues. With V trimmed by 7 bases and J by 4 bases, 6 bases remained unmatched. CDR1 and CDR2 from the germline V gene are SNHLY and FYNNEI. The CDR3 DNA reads TGTGCCAGCACCCTACAGGGGGGATACGAGCAGTACTTC. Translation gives CASTLQGGYEQYF.

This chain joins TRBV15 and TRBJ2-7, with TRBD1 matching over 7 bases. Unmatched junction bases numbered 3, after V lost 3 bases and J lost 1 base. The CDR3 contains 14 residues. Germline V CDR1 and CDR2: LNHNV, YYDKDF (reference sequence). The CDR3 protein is CATSRGTASYEQYF. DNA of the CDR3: TGTGCCACCAGCAGGGGGACAGCTTCCTACGAGCAGTACTTC.

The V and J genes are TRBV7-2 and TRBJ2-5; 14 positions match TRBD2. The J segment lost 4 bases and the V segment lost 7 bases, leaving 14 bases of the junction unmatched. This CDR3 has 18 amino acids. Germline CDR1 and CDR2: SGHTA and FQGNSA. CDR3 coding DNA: TGTGCCAGCACTTTTAGTTGGGGCGGGACTAGCGGGAGAGAGACCCAGTACTTC. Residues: CASTFSWGGTSGRETQYF.

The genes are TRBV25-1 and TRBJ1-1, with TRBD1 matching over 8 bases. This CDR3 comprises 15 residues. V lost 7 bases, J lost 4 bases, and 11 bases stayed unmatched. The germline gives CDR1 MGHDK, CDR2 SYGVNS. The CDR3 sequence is CASTGTGLGGTEAFF. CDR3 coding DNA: TGTGCCAGCACCGGGACAGGCTTAGGGGGCACTGAAGCTTTCTTT.

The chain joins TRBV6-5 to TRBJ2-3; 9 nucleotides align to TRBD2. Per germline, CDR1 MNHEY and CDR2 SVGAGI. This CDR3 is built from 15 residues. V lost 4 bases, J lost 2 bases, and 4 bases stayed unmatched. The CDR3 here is CASSSAGGYTDTQYF. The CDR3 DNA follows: TGTGCCAGCAGTTCTGCGGGAGGGTACACAGATACGCAGTATTTT.

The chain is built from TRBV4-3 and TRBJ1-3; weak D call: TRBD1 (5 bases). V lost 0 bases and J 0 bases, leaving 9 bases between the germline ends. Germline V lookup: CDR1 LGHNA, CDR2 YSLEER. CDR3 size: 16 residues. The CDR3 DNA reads TGCGCCAGCAGCCAAGACTTGGGGGGCTCTGGAAACACCATATATTTT. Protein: CASSQDLGGSGNTIYF.

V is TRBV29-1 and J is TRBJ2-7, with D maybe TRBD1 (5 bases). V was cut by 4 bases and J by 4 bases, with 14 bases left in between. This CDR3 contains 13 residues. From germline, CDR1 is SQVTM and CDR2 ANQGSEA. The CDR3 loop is CSVVSGFSYEQYF. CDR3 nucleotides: TGCAGCGTTGTGTCAGGGTTCTCTTACGAGCAGTACTTC.

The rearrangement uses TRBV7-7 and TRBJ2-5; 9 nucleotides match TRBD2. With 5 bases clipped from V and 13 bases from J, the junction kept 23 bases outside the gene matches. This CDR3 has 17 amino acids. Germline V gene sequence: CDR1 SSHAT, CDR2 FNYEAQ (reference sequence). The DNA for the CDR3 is TGTGCCAGCAGCGTAGGGCCAGCGGTGTGGCGGGAGGGCCTGACGTACTTC. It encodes CASSVGPAVWREGLTYF. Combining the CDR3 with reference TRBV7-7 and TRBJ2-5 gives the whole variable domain GAGVSQSPRYKVTKRGQDVTLRCDPISSHATLYWYQQALGQGPEFLTYFNYEAQPDKSGLPSDRFSAERPEGSISTLTIQRTEQRDSAMYRCASSVGPAVWREGLTYFGPGTRLLVL.

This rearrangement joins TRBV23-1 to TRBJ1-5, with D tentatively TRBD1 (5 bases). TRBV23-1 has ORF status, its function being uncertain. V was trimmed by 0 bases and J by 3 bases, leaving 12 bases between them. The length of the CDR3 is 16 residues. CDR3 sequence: CASSQSLAGYNQPQHF. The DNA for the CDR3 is TGCGCCAGCAGTCAATCGTTGGCAGGGTACAATCAGCCCCAGCATTTT.

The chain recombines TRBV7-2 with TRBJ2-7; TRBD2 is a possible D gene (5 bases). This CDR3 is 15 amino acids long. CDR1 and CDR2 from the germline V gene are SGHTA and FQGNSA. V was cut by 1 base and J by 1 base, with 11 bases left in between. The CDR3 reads CASSLDGRRSYEQYF. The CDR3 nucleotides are TGTGCCAGCAGCTTAGATGGCAGGAGGTCCTACGAGCAGTACTTC.